This T cell receptor beta chain was observed in a study of CD8+CD57+ T cells in acquired aplastic anemia. Study as a whole: Sorted CD4+ and CD8+ cells gave an average of roughly 3.5 ug of DNA. Healthy donor CD4+ samples were sequenced to a depth that averaged around 9.8 million reads. Study-wide points: Between patients and controls, about 31 CD8+ CDR3 sequences were found in common. Significance was not reached for CD8+ Simpson's diversity between patients and controls.

TCR beta VDJ and CDR3 were profiled, and genomic DNA was the template. Using its own MiXCR run on the reads, TCRdb lists one record per CDR3 protein. The sample holds approximately 98,000 distinct CDR3 sequences; roughly 51% are singletons and the top ten take 30% to 40%. About this clonotype itself: Its target is not known.

This TCR came from a human donor in good health, serving as a control. Sequences were obtained from sorted CD4+, CD8+, or CD8+CD57+ T cells (not recorded which) from PBMCs.

The CDR3, as DNA: TGCAGTGCTAGAGATGCTGGGGCGGACGGCTACACCTTC. This codes for CSARDAGADGYTF. The J gene is TRBJ1-2, the V gene TRBV20-1; a weak D match, TRBD1 (5 bases). Per the germline V gene, CDR1 is DFQATT and CDR2 is SNEGSKA (reference sequence). Trimming removed 0 bases from V and 8 bases from J, with 13 bases in between. The length of the CDR3 is 13 residues.